A single sample gave rise to the 32 T cell receptor beta chains below, sequenced in a study of tumor and adjacent non-tumor tissue in lung cancer. No cell sorting was done before RNA was extracted from the tissue. The library came from three nested PCR rounds adapted from ARM-PCR protocols. One entry per CDR3 protein results from TCRdb running MiXCR on the multiplex PCR reads. The table lists approximately 71,000 distinct CDR3 sequences, roughly three fifths of them singletons, with around 20% in the top ten. The sequencing sample was made of lung tumor tissue. The receptors here all came from a man between 50 and 59 years old with non-small cell lung cancer.

For this clonotype: A read error is possible here, since a much larger clone lies one base away. CDR3 region: CAIRRGHYNEQFF. The DNA for the CDR3 is TGTGCCATCAGGAGGGGACATTACAATGAGCAGTTCTTC. V and J are TRBV10-3 and TRBJ2-1; a weak D match, TRBD1 (6 bases). V shed 6 bases and J shed 4 bases, with 10 bases lying between them. This CDR3 is built from 13 residues. Looked up from germline, CDR1 is ENHRY and CDR2 is SYGVKD.

With regard to this clonotype: Being one base from a much bigger clone, this may be a read error. The chain combines TRBV5-1 with TRBJ1-1; maybe TRBD1 (5 bases). In germline, CDR1 is SGHRS, CDR2 YFSETQ. The CDR3 runs 18 residues. CDR3 amino acids: CASSLDGRGRSMNTKAFF. CDR3 coding DNA: TGCGCCAGCAGCTTGGACGGGAGGGGAAGGTCCATGAACACTAAAGCTTTCTTT.

This clonotype was seen just once. The rearrangement uses TRBV20-1 and TRBJ1-1; 7 positions match TRBD1. Germline V lookup: CDR1 DFQATT, CDR2 SNEGSKA (reference sequence). J lost 5 bases, V lost 2 bases, and 8 bases had no gene match. CDR3 length equals 14 residues. CDR3 nucleotide sequence: TGCAGTGCTAGACGAGGGACAGAGTGGACTGAAGCTTTCTTT. It specifies CSARRGTEWTEAFF.

In the case of this clonotype: Compared with germline, one end of the junction differs, possibly owing to a read error. This chain links TRBV29-1 with TRBJ2-7; maybe TRBD1 (6 bases). Germline V gene lookup returns CDR1 SQVTM and CDR2 ANQGSEA. The length of the CDR3 is 14 residues. Written as DNA, the CDR3 is TGCAGCCTTGTTGTTCAGTTGGGGGCCTACGAACAGTACTTC. Amino acid sequence: CSLVVQLGAYEQYF.

This clonotype was seen repeatedly, ten times or more. The chain employs TRBV6-2 or TRBV6-3 and TRBJ2-7; 7 bases map to TRBD1. With 6 bases clipped from V and 2 bases from J, the junction kept 4 bases outside the gene matches. Germline V gives CDR1 MNHEY, CDR2 SVGEGT. The CDR3 extends over 13 amino acids. In nucleotides, the CDR3 is TGTGCCAGCAGACGAGACAGGGCCTACGAGCAGTACTTC. As protein: CASRRDRAYEQYF.

By share, this clonotype ranks as medium-sized. V is TRBV11-3 and J is TRBJ2-1, with D perhaps matching TRBD1 or TRBD2 (5 bases each). Trimming cost V 1 base and J 6 bases, with 13 bases left between them. Germline values: CDR1 SGHNT, CDR2 YENEEA. The CDR3 length is 15 residues. CDR3 residues: CASSLGSGSGNEQFF. CDR3 coding DNA: TGTGCCAGCAGCTTAGGTTCAGGGAGCGGCAATGAGCAGTTCTTC.

Concerning this clonotype itself: This CDR3 is missing its conserved last phenylalanine or tryptophan, likely due to a read error. This chain links TRBV11-2 with TRBJ1-2; D remains ambiguous. This CDR3 has 15 residues. Germline loops: CDR1 SGHAT, CDR2 FQNNGV. Trimming pared 0 bases from V and 4 bases from J, leaving 12 bases between. DNA for the CDR3: TGTGCCAGCAGCTTAGAATGGGGAGCTAGCTATGGCTACACCTCC. This codes for CASSLEWGASYGYTS.

The sample holds many counts of this clonotype. The V and J genes are TRBV5-4 and TRBJ2-7; D assignment may be TRBD1 or TRBD2 (5 bases each). Germline loops: CDR1 SGHNT, CDR2 YYREEE (reference sequence). The CDR3 contains 15 residues. Trimming pared 3 bases from V and 3 bases from J, leaving 16 bases between. The CDR3 loop is CASSSGTGQFYEQYF. The CDR3, as DNA: TGTGCCAGCAGCTCCGGGACGGGTCAATTCTACGAGCAGTACTTC.

A note on this clonotype: This clone may be a read error of a much larger clone one base away. This chain connects TRBV28 to TRBJ2-1; D is ambiguous. The germline V gene encodes CDR1 MDHEN and CDR2 SYDVKM. CDR3 size: 14 residues. This CDR3 is CASSLGRPYNDQFF. CDR3 DNA sequence: TGTGCCAGCAGTTTAGGGCGGCCCTACAATGATCAGTTCTTC.

This clonotype was observed a single time. Its ends do not fully match the called genes, so a read error is possible. The chain carries TRBV6-5 and TRBJ2-1; possibly TRBD1 for D (5 bases). The CDR3 is 12 residues long. Germline CDR1 and CDR2: MNHEY and SVGAGI. This CDR3 reads CTSRTAGPEQFF. The CDR3, as DNA: TGCACCAGCAGAACCGCAGGGCCTGAGCAGTTCTTC.

Of note for this clonotype: A single base separates this from a much larger clone, so it may be a read error. The rearrangement uses TRBV10-3 and TRBJ1-2; 8 nucleotides line up with TRBD1. CDR1 and CDR2 from the germline V gene are ENHRY and SYGVKD. The CDR3 spans 14 residues. CDR3 DNA: TGTGCCATCAGCAAGGACAGGGTGAACTATGACTACACCTTC. It is translated as CAISKDRVNYDYTF.

Comment on this clonotype: The final CDR3 position lacks the conserved phenylalanine or tryptophan, pointing to a likely read error. V is TRBV11-2 and J is TRBJ2-5, with 8 bases that match TRBD2. This CDR3 has 19 residues. CDR1 and CDR2 from the germline V gene are SGHAT and FQNNGV. Here the CDR3 DNA reads TGTGTCAGCAGCTTTCCCCGGTGGGGCAGCGGGGGCCTAGAAGAGACCCAGTACTCC. It is translated as CVSSFPRWGSGGLEETQYS.

This clonotype was seen at least ten times. The V gene is TRBV30, the J gene TRBJ1-1; no clear D gene. CDR1 is GTSNPN and CDR2 is SVGIG in the germline V gene (reference sequence). This CDR3 is 13 amino acids long. In DNA, the CDR3 is TGTGCGGCGGAGAGAAACGGAGGGACTGAAGCTTTCTTT. Residues: CAAERNGGTEAFF.

For this clonotype: This may arise from a read error, as a much more abundant clone is one base away. The rearrangement links TRBV6-2 or TRBV6-3 to TRBJ1-1; no reliable D call. Trimming shortened V by 2 bases and J by 6 bases, and 16 bases separated the two germline ends. The CDR3 contains 15 residues. Per germline, CDR1 MNHEY and CDR2 SVGEGT. Here the CDR3 DNA reads TGTGCCAGCAGTTACAGAGCGGAAGCGGCGTCTGAAGCTTTCTTT. Protein product: CASSYRAEAASEAFF.

This clonotype has at least ten counts. The V and J genes are TRBV6-1 and TRBJ2-7, with a tentative D call TRBD2 (6 bases). The CDR3 extends over 13 amino acids. The V end was cut by 9 bases, the J end by 0 bases, with 12 bases between. Germline-derived CDR1 and CDR2 are MNHNS and SASEGT. The CDR3 region has the DNA TGTGCCAGTCCGGGAGTCACCTCCTACGAGCAGTACTTC. Translation: CASPGVTSYEQYF.

The rearrangement links TRBV28 to TRBJ1-3; TRBD1 matches 9 bases. Germline CDR1 is MDHEN and CDR2 is SYDVKM. This CDR3 has 19 residues. V was clipped by 7 bases and J by 4 bases; unmatched bases: 20. The DNA for the CDR3 is TGTGCCAGCACACCTACCGGGACAGGGCTTCTGGCTCAAGGAAACACCATATATTTT. Amino acid sequence: CASTPTGTGLLAQGNTIYF.

This clonotype was detected only a few times. V is TRBV2 and J is TRBJ1-1; the D gene is possibly TRBD1 (5 bases). CDR3 size: 16 residues. Trimming took off 6 bases at V and 1 base at J, with 18 bases between the two ends. Germline V gene data show CDR1 as SNHLY and CDR2 as FYNNEI. CDR3 nucleotides: TGTGCCAGCAGGAATACACGGCAGGGCCCGAACACTGAAGCTTTCTTT. Translated, it gives CASRNTRQGPNTEAFF.

This clonotype occurred once. A much larger clone lies a single base off, so this may be a read error. This sequence joins TRBV6-5 and TRBJ1-4; 9 bases agree with TRBD1. CDR1 and CDR2 from the germline V gene are MNHEY and SVGAGI. The CDR3 runs 18 residues. This CDR3 is CASGYSFLPGQGNEKLFF. In DNA, the CDR3 is TGTGCCAGCGGTTATTCCTTCTTACCGGGACAGGGTAATGAAAAACTGTTTTTT.

Points on this clonotype: One junction end does not reproduce the germline sequence, and a read error may be involved. This chain joins TRBV10-3 and TRBJ1-1; 7 bases line up with TRBD1. CDR1 and CDR2 (germline): ENHRY, SYGVKD. CDR3 length equals 13 residues. CDR3 sequence reads: CAITGTVYTEAFF. Here the CDR3 DNA reads TGTGCCATCACCGGGACAGTGTACACTGAAGCTTTTTTT.

The rearrangement joins TRBV7-2 to TRBJ1-2; D not certain. The length of the CDR3 is 15 residues. Trimming removed 10 bases from V and 2 bases from J, with 20 bases in between. Germline V CDR1 and CDR2: SGHTA, FQGNSA. CDR3 sequence: CANTDMFLGNYGYTF. CDR3 in DNA: TGTGCCAACACCGATATGTTCTTGGGAAACTATGGCTACACCTTC.

A remark on this clonotype: A read error may account for a junction end that differs from germline. The chain couples TRBV29-1 to TRBJ2-1; 8 bases map to TRBD2. CDR3 length: 16 residues. The germline gives CDR1 SQVTM, CDR2 ANQGSEA. The CDR3 loop reads CRVELLLAGGRNEQFF. CDR3 bases: TGCAGGGTTGAATTGCTTCTGGCGGGAGGAAGGAATGAGCAGTTCTTC.

About this clonotype: Sequence at one end of the junction differs from germline and may be a read error. The chain links TRBV6-1 to TRBJ1-5; 7 nucleotides align to TRBD1. The V gene's germline CDR1 is MNHNS and CDR2 SASEGT. The CDR3 has 14 amino acids. CDR3 protein: CASTLPTGLRPQHF. The DNA of the CDR3 is TGTGCAAGCACTCTACCGACAGGGCTTCGGCCCCAGCATTTT.

On this clonotype: An end of the junction does not agree with germline; a read error may underlie this. The CDR3 loop is CASREGEGNTIYF. In nucleotides, the CDR3 is TGCGCCAGCAGAGAAGGGGAGGGGAACACTATATATTTT. The chain joins TRBV10-2 to TRBJ1-3; maybe TRBD1 (5 bases). Looked up from germline, CDR1 is WSHSY and CDR2 is SAAADI. This CDR3 contains 13 residues.

A word on this clonotype: An end of the junction differs from the germline gene, which may be a read error. The chain is built from TRBV11-1 and TRBJ2-5; the match to TRBD2 covers 12 bases. The CDR3 is 16 residues long. Germline V gene lookup returns CDR1 SGHAT and CDR2 FQDESV (reference sequence). In nucleotides, the CDR3 is TGCGCTAGCAGCTCCTGGACTAGCGGGGTACAAGAGATCCAGTACTTC. Translated: CASSSWTSGVQEIQYF.

The chain couples TRBV6-1 to TRBJ2-3; D may be TRBD1 or TRBD2 (5 bases each). CDR1 MNHNS and CDR2 SASEGT come from the germline V gene. The length of the CDR3 is 14 residues. Trimming removed 9 bases at V and 2 bases at J, with 15 bases between. In DNA form, the CDR3 reads TGTGCCAGAAGCCGGGGCACCTTCACAGATACGCAGTATTTT. This gives the protein CARSRGTFTDTQYF.

With regard to this clonotype: A much larger clone is a single base away; this may be a read error. The rearrangement joins TRBV21-1 to TRBJ2-2; no DNA check was done on the table's D call, TRBD1. TRBV21-1 is noted as a pseudogene. This CDR3 is built from 16 residues. For the CDR3, the DNA is TGTGTCAGCAGCAAACGGACAGGGACGGACACCGGGGAGCTGTTTTTT. Translating it yields CVSSKRTGTDTGELFF.

On this clonotype: Germline is not matched at one junction end, which may reflect a read error. The chain has TRBV5-4 and TRBJ2-5, with TRBD1 as a possible D gene (5 bases). CDR1 is SGHNT and CDR2 is YYREEE in the germline V gene (reference sequence). The CDR3 has 13 amino acids. CDR3: CASSLGVQETRYF. The CDR3, as DNA: TGTGCCAGCAGCTTAGGGGTTCAAGAGACCCGGTACTTC.

As for this clonotype: The junction does not match germline at one end; this may be a read error. V usage is TRBV4-1 and J usage is TRBJ1-2; no clear D gene. This CDR3 region has 15 residues. The germline gives CDR1 MGHRA, CDR2 YSYEKL. The CDR3 sequence is CASSQVRPTNYGYAF. DNA for the CDR3: TGCGCCAGCAGCCAAGTTAGGCCAACTAACTATGGCTACGCCTTC.

The chain uses TRBV7-9 and TRBJ2-3; a weak D match, TRBD2 (6 bases). Germline-derived CDR1 and CDR2 are SEHNR and FQNEAQ (reference sequence). V lost 2 bases, J lost 2 bases, and 11 bases lay in between. This CDR3 contains 15 residues. The CDR3 nucleotides are TGTGCCAGCAGCTTATTTCTAGCGTCCACAGATACGCAGTATTTT. Residues: CASSLFLASTDTQYF.

This clonotype came up once. The chain employs TRBV10-3 and TRBJ1-4; D remains ambiguous. The CDR3 totals 15 residues. V was clipped by 0 bases and J by 7 bases, with 12 bases between them. In germline, CDR1 is ENHRY, CDR2 SYGVKD. This CDR3 is CAISESRWVREKLFF. CDR3 coding DNA: TGTGCCATCAGTGAGTCGAGGTGGGTGCGTGAAAAACTGTTTTTT.

The gene calls are TRBV5-4 and TRBJ2-3, with D possibly TRBD1 on 5 matching bases. The ends were cut back, 2 bases at V and 2 bases at J, with 12 bases in the middle. CDR1 is SGHNT and CDR2 is YYREEE in the germline V gene (reference sequence). The CDR3 runs 15 residues. The CDR3 reads CASSFRIGDTDTQYF. CDR3 DNA sequence: TGTGCCAGCAGCTTTCGGATAGGGGACACAGATACGCAGTATTTT.

A note on this clonotype: Given a much more abundant clone one base away, this may be a read error. The chain employs TRBV10-3 and TRBJ1-1, with TRBD1 identical over 7 bases. This CDR3 is 14 amino acids long. CDR1 is ENHRY, CDR2 SYGVKD, per germline. J gave up 5 bases and V 6 bases, and 9 bases lay outside the gene matches. The CDR3 region is CAIRERTGRTEAFF. For the CDR3, the DNA is TGTGCCATCAGAGAGAGGACAGGCCGGACTGAAGCTTTCTTT.